Listed below are T cell receptor beta chains from one sample, sequenced in a study of T cell repertoires in cytomegalovirus infection. TCRdb re-derived calls from the reads in MiXCR, one entry per CDR3 protein. The sample shows 180,000 or so distinct CDR3 sequences, about 15% of them seen only once. The source material was CD8+ T cells from PBMCs. The receptors stem from a human donor in good health (CMV status not recorded). Some clones in this sample may be carry-over from other donors' samples. Both conserved end residues are trimmed from each CDR3. The order of the fields is clone size, J gene, V gene, CDR3 protein. Clone size is given for some rows only: seen once, a few or many times, or a class if the clone is expanded.

>-|TRBJ2-1|TRBV6-4
ASSDRAGYNEQF
>-|TRBJ2-3|TRBV4-1
ASSQEDSPTDTQY
>few|TRBJ1-1|TRBV19
ASSRGRGRMNTEAF
>-|TRBJ1-2|TRBV12-3/TRBV12-4
ASSFGQEIGYT
>few|TRBJ1-5|TRBV14
ASSQAGAGPQH
>few|TRBJ2-4|TRBV27
ASSAHPRTSGAKNIQY
>few|TRBJ2-1|TRBV7-9
ASSSGQGIDNEQF
>-|TRBJ2-1|TRBV20-1
SAKPQFKLRHNEQF
>few|TRBJ2-1|TRBV7-8
ASRLAGYNEQF
>-|TRBJ2-7|TRBV13
ASSLQASLYEQY
>few|TRBJ2-3|TRBV12-3/TRBV12-4
ASSTRDSPSTDTQY
>-|TRBJ1-1|TRBV7-9
ASSLATRGPGKNTEAF
>once|TRBJ1-1|TRBV29-1
SVVQGVITEAF
>-|TRBJ2-7|TRBV7-2
ASSPVPTGSYEQY
>-|TRBJ1-1|TRBV7-6
ASSRRGYTEAF
>-|TRBJ1-1|TRBV6-6
ASSYSNSGNTEAF
>few|TRBJ2-2|TRBV20-1
SARYGMNGELF
>-|TRBJ1-4|TRBV6-6
AVATVHRALNEKLF
>few|TRBJ2-2|TRBV25-1
ASSERVDTGELF
>-|TRBJ2-7|TRBV29-1
SVIPGTPYEQY
>few|TRBJ2-3|TRBV12-3/TRBV12-4
ASSKTGYTDTQY
>few|TRBJ2-2|TRBV7-9
ASSSPSLDSGGPSTGELF
>few|TRBJ1-4|TRBV6-5
ASSYSGTANEKLF
>-|TRBJ2-3|TRBV6-2/TRBV6-3
ASSSLTSGAWVDTQY
>-|TRBJ2-7|TRBV27
ASSSTHTGGISYEQY
>few|TRBJ1-1|TRBV4-2
ASSQVGGTAF
>few|TRBJ2-7|TRBV6-2/TRBV6-3
ASSYPRDSTYEQY
>few|TRBJ1-1|TRBV29-1
SVEGPGMNTEAF
>-|TRBJ2-3|TRBV11-2
ASSLPGGSSTDTQY
>few|TRBJ2-7|TRBV20-1
SASGTESYEQY
>-|TRBJ1-1|TRBV29-1
SAPIGAEAF
>few|TRBJ1-6|TRBV12-3/TRBV12-4
ASRFRGTFNSPLH
>few|TRBJ1-5|TRBV27
ASRIGWGNQPQH
>-|TRBJ2-5|TRBV2
ASRGQGRY
>many|TRBJ1-6|TRBV7-6
ASSLPREGWESPLH
>few|TRBJ2-3|TRBV4-1
ASSLDTSGGRTQY
>few|TRBJ2-7|TRBV6-2/TRBV6-3
ASSYWGTSYEQY
>few|TRBJ2-1|TRBV10-3
AISVGTSGPSSYNEQF
>-|TRBJ1-1|TRBV12-3/TRBV12-4
ASSSRVNTEAF
>-|TRBJ2-7|TRBV7-6
ASSLESAYEQY
>few|TRBJ2-6|TRBV6-2/TRBV6-3
ASSYRTGSGANVLT